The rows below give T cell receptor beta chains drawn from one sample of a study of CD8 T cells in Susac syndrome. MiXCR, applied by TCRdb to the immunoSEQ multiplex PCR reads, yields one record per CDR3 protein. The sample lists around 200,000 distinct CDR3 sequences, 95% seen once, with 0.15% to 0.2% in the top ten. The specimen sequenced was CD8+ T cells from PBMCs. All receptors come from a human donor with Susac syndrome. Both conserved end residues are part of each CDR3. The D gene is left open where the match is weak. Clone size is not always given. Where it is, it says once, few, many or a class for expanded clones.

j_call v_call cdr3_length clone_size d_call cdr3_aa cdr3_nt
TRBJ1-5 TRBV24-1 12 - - CATSDINQPQHF TGTGCCACCAGTGATATCAATCAGCCCCAGCATTTT
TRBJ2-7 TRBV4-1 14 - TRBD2 CASSLRLAGDEQYF TGCGCCAGCAGCCTCCGACTAGCGGGAGACGAGCAGTACTTC
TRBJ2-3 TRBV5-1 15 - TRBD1 CASSWQGADADTQYF TGCGCCAGCAGTTGGCAGGGGGCAGACGCAGATACGCAGTATTTT
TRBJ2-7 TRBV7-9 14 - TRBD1 CASSPGQNYYEQYF TGTGCCAGCAGCCCGGGACAGAATTACTACGAGCAGTACTTC
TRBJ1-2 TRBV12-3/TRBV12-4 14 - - CASSLVDGSYGYTF TGTGCCAGCAGTTTAGTGGACGGCAGCTATGGCTACACCTTC
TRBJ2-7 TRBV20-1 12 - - CSAHSSGVEQYF TGCAGTGCCCACTCTTCCGGGGTCGAGCAGTACTTC
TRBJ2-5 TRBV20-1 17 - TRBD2 CSALGSFASGAQETQYF TGCAGTGCTTTGGGGAGTTTTGCTAGCGGTGCTCAAGAGACCCAGTACTTC
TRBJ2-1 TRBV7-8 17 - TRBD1 CASSIPRDREFYNEQFF TGTGCCAGCAGCATCCCCCGGGACAGGGAGTTCTACAATGAGCAGTTCTTC
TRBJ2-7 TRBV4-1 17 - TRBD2 CASSQGLAGGLVYEQYF TGCGCCAGCAGCCAGGGACTAGCGGGGGGGCTGGTCTACGAGCAGTACTTC
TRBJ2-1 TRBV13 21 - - CASSLEGSAYSSFNSYNEQFF TGTGCCAGCAGCTTAGAAGGGTCGGCTTATTCGAGCTTTAACTCCTACAATGAGCAGTTCTTC
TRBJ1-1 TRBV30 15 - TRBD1 CAWSFQTGWDTEAFF TGTGCCTGGAGTTTTCAGACAGGGTGGGACACTGAAGCTTTCTTT
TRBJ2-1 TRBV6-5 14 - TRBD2 CASSPSGGTVEQFF TGTGCCAGCAGCCCTAGCGGGGGGACGGTTGAGCAGTTCTTC
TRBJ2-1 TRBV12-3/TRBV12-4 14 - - CASSLAANRDEQFF TGTGCCAGCAGTTTAGCGGCTAACCGCGATGAGCAGTTCTTC
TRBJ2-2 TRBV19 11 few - CASSITGELFF TGTGCCAGTAGTATTACCGGGGAGCTGTTTTTT
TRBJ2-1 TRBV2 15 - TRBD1 CASSERGPTYNEQFF TGTGCCAGCAGTGAAAGGGGGCCGACCTACAATGAGCAGTTCTTC
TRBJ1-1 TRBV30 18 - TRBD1 CASSFGITGAEVKQEAFF TGTGCCTCCTCCTTCGGGATAACAGGGGCCGAAGTAAAACAGGAAGCTTTCTTT
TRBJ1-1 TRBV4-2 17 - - CASSQVGRTPGSTEAFF TGTGCCAGCAGCCAAGTTGGGAGGACGCCTGGGAGCACTGAAGCTTTCTTT
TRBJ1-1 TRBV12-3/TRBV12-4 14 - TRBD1 CASRRQGVVTEAFF TGTGCCAGCAGACGACAGGGAGTAGTCACTGAAGCTTTCTTT
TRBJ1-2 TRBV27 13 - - CASSYRQNYGYTF TGTGCCAGCAGCTATCGACAGAACTATGGCTACACCTTC
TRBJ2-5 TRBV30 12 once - CAWIAQGETQYF TGTGCCTGGATAGCCCAGGGAGAGACCCAGTACTTC
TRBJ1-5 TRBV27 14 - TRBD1 CASSSSGQGQPQHF TGTGCCAGCAGTTCCTCCGGACAGGGTCAGCCCCAGCATTTT
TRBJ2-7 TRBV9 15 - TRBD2 CASSVLAGGGYEQYF TGTGCCAGCAGCGTCTTAGCGGGGGGAGGCTACGAGCAGTACTTC
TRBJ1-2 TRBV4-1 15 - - CASSQDEGGIYGYTF TGCGCCAGCAGCCAAGATGAGGGAGGGATCTATGGCTACACCTTC
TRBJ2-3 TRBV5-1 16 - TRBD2 CASSSGTSGLTDTQYF TGCGCCAGCAGCTCCGGGACTAGCGGACTCACAGATACGCAGTATTTT
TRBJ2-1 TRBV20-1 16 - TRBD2 CSASLVGRGSYNEQFF TGCAGTGCTAGCTTGGTCGGGAGGGGTTCCTACAATGAGCAGTTCTTC
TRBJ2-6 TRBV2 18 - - CASSARPGPSSGANVLTF TGTGCCAGCAGTGCTAGACCGGGCCCTAGCTCTGGGGCCAACGTCCTGACTTTC
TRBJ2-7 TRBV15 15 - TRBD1 CATSRDLTGTYEQYF TGTGCCACCAGCAGAGACTTGACAGGGACCTACGAGCAGTACTTC
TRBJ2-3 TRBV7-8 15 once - CASSLAGESTDTQYF TGTGCCAGCAGCTTAGCGGGGGAAAGCACAGATACGCAGTATTTT
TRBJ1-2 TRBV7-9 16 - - CASSLEGTLLSYGYTF TGTGCCAGCAGCTTAGAAGGGACACTCTTATCCTATGGCTACACCTTC
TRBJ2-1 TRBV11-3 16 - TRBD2 CASSRGLAGGWCEQFF TGTGCCAGCAGCCGAGGACTAGCGGGAGGCTGGTGTGAGCAGTTCTTC